These T cell receptor beta chains were read from a single sample in a study of shared clonotypes between healthy human individuals. Clones were read by immunoSEQ multiplex PCR, and TCRdb kept only the in-frame ones, dropping some. The table shows about a million clones, with roughly 80% occurring only once. Sequencing was done on a sample of memory CD4+ T cells from PBMCs. These receptors were taken from a man in his late teens or twenties in good health. Some clones in this sample may be carry-over from other donors' samples. The CDR3 runs from the conserved cysteine through the conserved F or W. The D gene is left open where the match is weak. Expanded clones are given a class, and other clones once, few, many or no size at all.

j_call: TRBJ2-5
v_call: TRBV18
clone_size: .
d_call: .
cdr3_nt: TGTGCCAGCTCACCAAGCCGCGGGCCTACCTCGTTTGGAACCCAGTACTTC
cdr3_aa: CASSPSRGPTSFGTQYF

j_call: TRBJ1-5
v_call: TRBV15
clone_size: .
d_call: TRBD1
cdr3_nt: TGTGCCACCAGCAGAGAAAAGGGACAGCGCAATCAGCCCCAGCATTTT
cdr3_aa: CATSREKGQRNQPQHF

j_call: TRBJ1-2
v_call: TRBV4-1
clone_size: .
d_call: .
cdr3_nt: TGCGCCAGCAGCCAAGTGGGATCCCCTGGCTACACCTTC
cdr3_aa: CASSQVGSPGYTF

j_call: TRBJ2-7
v_call: TRBV5-1
clone_size: .
d_call: .
cdr3_nt: TGCGCCAGCAGCTTGCAGGGGATTACCCCCTACGAGCAGTACTTC
cdr3_aa: CASSLQGITPYEQYF

j_call: TRBJ1-1
v_call: TRBV28
clone_size: .
d_call: .
cdr3_nt: TGTGCCAGCAGTTTAAGGGGCCAGGGAGCTTTCTTT
cdr3_aa: CASSLRGQGAFF

j_call: TRBJ2-7
v_call: TRBV5-1
clone_size: .
d_call: .
cdr3_nt: TGCGCCAGCAGCCCCAGGAATACGGGATGGGAGGTCGAGCAGTACTTC
cdr3_aa: CASSPRNTGWEVEQYF

j_call: TRBJ2-3
v_call: TRBV27
clone_size: once
d_call: .
cdr3_nt: TGTGCCAGCAGTTTCGGAGGGAGGTTCACAGATACGCAGTATTTT
cdr3_aa: CASSFGGRFTDTQYF

j_call: TRBJ2-4
v_call: TRBV28
clone_size: once
d_call: TRBD1
cdr3_nt: TGTGCCACGTTGCCAGGGGGCAAAAACATTCAGTACTTC
cdr3_aa: CATLPGGKNIQYF

j_call: TRBJ2-5
v_call: TRBV10-1
clone_size: .
d_call: TRBD2
cdr3_nt: TGCGCCAGCAGTGAAAGCGGGAGGGCCGGAGAGACCCAGTACTTC
cdr3_aa: CASSESGRAGETQYF

j_call: TRBJ1-2
v_call: TRBV28
clone_size: .
d_call: .
cdr3_nt: TGTGCCAGCAGTTCCCCCGGCGAGTTTGTAATAGGGGGCTACACCTTC
cdr3_aa: CASSSPGEFVIGGYTF

j_call: TRBJ2-2
v_call: TRBV7-9
clone_size: .
d_call: TRBD1
cdr3_nt: TGTGCCAGCAGCTTAGGAGGGGGCGTCACCGGGGAGCTGTTTTTT
cdr3_aa: CASSLGGGVTGELFF

j_call: TRBJ1-2
v_call: TRBV29-1
clone_size: .
d_call: TRBD1
cdr3_nt: TGCAGCGTTGGTGAAACAGGGGGCGGGGGCTACACCTTC
cdr3_aa: CSVGETGGGGYTF

j_call: TRBJ2-1
v_call: TRBV5-1
clone_size: .
d_call: .
cdr3_nt: TGCGCCAGCAGCTGGGGGCGGGAGAGAGGTGAGCAGTTCTTC
cdr3_aa: CASSWGRERGEQFF

j_call: TRBJ1-4
v_call: TRBV5-8
clone_size: .
d_call: .
cdr3_nt: TGTGCCAGCAGCTTGGGATGGGCAACTAATGAAAAACTGTTTTTT
cdr3_aa: CASSLGWATNEKLFF

j_call: TRBJ1-1
v_call: TRBV16
clone_size: .
d_call: TRBD1
cdr3_nt: TGTGCCAGCAGCTCCGGGACAGGGGGCAGGAACACTGAAGCTTTCTTT
cdr3_aa: CASSSGTGGRNTEAFF

j_call: TRBJ2-3
v_call: TRBV27
clone_size: .
d_call: TRBD2
cdr3_nt: TGTGCCAGTGCGGTTAGAGCGGGAGGGCCCTATACGCAGTATTTT
cdr3_aa: CASAVRAGGPYTQYF

j_call: TRBJ2-2
v_call: TRBV2
clone_size: few
d_call: TRBD2
cdr3_nt: TGTGCCAGCAGGGGACTAGCGGACACCGGGGAGCTGTTTTTT
cdr3_aa: CASRGLADTGELFF

j_call: TRBJ2-3
v_call: TRBV20-1
clone_size: few
d_call: .
cdr3_nt: TGCAGTGTAGCGGGCACAGATACGCAGTATTTT
cdr3_aa: CSVAGTDTQYF

j_call: TRBJ1-5
v_call: TRBV27
clone_size: many
d_call: .
cdr3_nt: TGTGCCAGCAGTTTGTTGGGACAGCCCCAGCATTTT
cdr3_aa: CASSLLGQPQHF

j_call: TRBJ2-6
v_call: TRBV9
clone_size: .
d_call: .
cdr3_nt: TGTGCCAGCAGCCCCCTCCCCTCTGGGGCCAACGTCCTGACTTTC
cdr3_aa: CASSPLPSGANVLTF

j_call: TRBJ2-6
v_call: TRBV9
clone_size: .
d_call: .
cdr3_nt: TGTGCCAGCAGCGTAAGAGGGGCTGGGGCCAACGTCCTGACTTTC
cdr3_aa: CASSVRGAGANVLTF

j_call: TRBJ2-7
v_call: TRBV15
clone_size: once
d_call: .
cdr3_nt: TGTGCCACCGCCCGCACAGTCAGGTCCTACGAGCAGTACTTC
cdr3_aa: CATARTVRSYEQYF

j_call: TRBJ1-2
v_call: TRBV9
clone_size: .
d_call: .
cdr3_nt: TGTGCCAGCAGCGGGGACCGCTATGGCTACACCTTC
cdr3_aa: CASSGDRYGYTF

j_call: TRBJ2-3
v_call: TRBV28
clone_size: once
d_call: .
cdr3_nt: TGTGCCAGCAGTTCAGGACAGCTCGTCTCCACAGATACGCAGTATTTT
cdr3_aa: CASSSGQLVSTDTQYF

j_call: TRBJ1-2
v_call: TRBV27
clone_size: .
d_call: TRBD1
cdr3_nt: TGTGCCAGCAGTCCCACGACAGGGGGCTATGGCTACACCTTC
cdr3_aa: CASSPTTGGYGYTF